Following are 28 T cell receptor beta chains from one sample sequenced in a study of T cells in Graves' hyperthyroidism and ophthalmopathy. Regions amplified from RNA transcripts were the TCR beta CDR3 regions. With the HTBI primer set, the TCR CDR3 went through a first round of RT-PCR. Via MiXCR, TCRdb re-called the multiplex PCR reads, giving one row per CDR3 protein. The sample has 500,000 to 800,000 distinct CDR3 sequences; 13% to 15% are singletons. Material: blood. Receptors originate from a woman aged 45-60 years with Graves' ophthalmopathy.

The table lists this clonotype with a few counts. One base away lies a much larger clone, so this may be a sequencing read error. The V gene is TRBV9, the J gene TRBJ2-2; D is unclear. Germline CDR1 and CDR2: SGDLS and YYNGEE. CDR3 length: 15 amino acids. CDR3 region: CASGVGPTDTGELFF. The CDR3 region has the DNA TGTGCCAGCGGCGTAGGGCCGACGGACACCGGGGAGCTGTTTTTT.

The sample holds many counts of this clonotype. This rearrangement joins TRBV3-1 to TRBJ2-7; D may be TRBD2 (6 bases). The germline V gene has CDR1 LGHDT and CDR2 YNNKEL (reference sequence). Between the trimmed V and J ends, which lost 4 bases and 4 bases, there was a span of 17 bases. The CDR3 consists of 15 residues. The DNA of the CDR3 is TGTGCCAGCAGCCCGGGTATAGCGGTATTGTACGAGCAGTACTTC. This encodes CASSPGIAVLYEQYF.

This clonotype was picked up many times. The chain combines TRBV24-1 with TRBJ2-5; D perhaps matches TRBD1 (6 bases). The CDR3 totals 16 residues. Germline assignment: CDR1 KGHDR and CDR2 SFDVKD. Trimming cost V 3 bases and J 5 bases, with 18 bases left between them. CDR3 region: CATSDRTQGVIETQYF. The CDR3 coding sequence is TGTGCCACCAGTGATCGCACACAGGGAGTGATTGAGACCCAGTACTTC.

This clonotype was seen many times. This rearrangement joins TRBV28 to TRBJ1-5, with D unclear. V gave up 7 bases and J gave up 4 bases, with 11 bases separating them. Per germline, CDR1 MDHEN and CDR2 SYDVKM. CDR3 size: 13 residues. Here the CDR3 reads CASTSVRNQPQHF. For the CDR3, the DNA is TGTGCCAGCACCTCAGTAAGAAATCAGCCCCAGCATTTT.

This clonotype was seen at least ten times. The J gene is TRBJ2-7, the V gene TRBV28, with D tentatively TRBD1 or TRBD2 (5 bases each). The V and J ends lost 2 bases and 0 bases respectively, with 14 bases between them. Germline values: CDR1 MDHEN, CDR2 SYDVKM. The CDR3 has 16 amino acids. CDR3 amino acids: CASSLNRDGSSYEQYF. In DNA form, the CDR3 reads TGTGCCAGCAGTTTAAACCGGGACGGTAGCTCCTACGAGCAGTACTTC.

In its sample, this clonotype was seen many times. This chain connects TRBV2 to TRBJ2-2; tentative D call: TRBD2 (6 bases). Germline CDR1 and CDR2: SNHLY and FYNNEI. Trimming pared 8 bases from V and 4 bases from J, leaving 14 bases between. This CDR3 has 14 amino acids. CDR3: CASAGPGGTGELFF. CDR3 sequence (DNA): TGTGCCAGCGCCGGTCCCGGGGGCACCGGGGAGCTGTTTTTT.

This clonotype has ten or more counts. The V and J genes are TRBV20-1 and TRBJ2-5, with 11 bases matching TRBD2. The CDR3 is made up of 15 amino acids. Germline CDR1 reads DFQATT; CDR2 reads SNEGSKA (reference sequence). The trim removed 4 bases at V and 5 bases at J, leaving 9 bases unmatched. DNA of the CDR3: TGCAGTGCTACTCGGCTAGCGGGAGGTGGTGAGACCCAGTACTTC. It encodes CSATRLAGGGETQYF.

This clonotype occurred a few times. The V and J genes are TRBV9 and TRBJ2-1; 14 bases line up with TRBD2. The CDR3 totals 16 residues. The V segment lost 4 bases and the J segment 9 bases; nucleotides outside the gene matches: 9. Germline CDR1 reads SGDLS; CDR2 reads YYNGEE. As DNA, the CDR3 is TGTGCCAGCAGCCAAACGGGACTAGCGGGAGTGGTTGAGCAGTTCTTC. Residues: CASSQTGLAGVVEQFF. Full variable domain (rest looked up from reference TRBV9 and TRBJ2-1): DSGVTQTPKHLITATGQRVTLRCSPRSGDLSVYWYQQSLDQGLQFLIQYYNGEERAKGNILERFSAQQFPDLHSELNLSSLELGDSALYFCASSQTGLAGVVEQFFGPGTRLTVL.

The genes are TRBV6-1 and TRBJ2-7; 8 nucleotides match TRBD1. This CDR3 comprises 15 residues. CDR1 is MNHNS and CDR2 is SASEGT in the germline V gene. V was clipped by 4 bases and J by 3 bases; unmatched bases: 8. Here the CDR3 reads CASSAQGARNYEQYF. The DNA for the CDR3 is TGTGCCAGCAGTGCCCAGGGGGCTCGAAACTACGAGCAGTACTTC.

A few counts support this clonotype. This chain links TRBV4-3 with TRBJ2-7, with D perhaps matching TRBD1 (6 bases). Germline CDR1 and CDR2: LGHNA and YSLEER. The CDR3 length is 16 residues. The V and J ends lost 1 base and 0 bases respectively, with 13 bases between them. The CDR3 coding sequence is TGCGCCAGCAGCCAAGCTCCAACAGGGATCTCCTACGAGCAGTACTTC. This gives the protein CASSQAPTGISYEQYF.

This clonotype was counted many times. CDR3 loop: CASSLVAGGEQYF. DNA for the CDR3: TGTGCCAGCAGCTTAGTGGCTGGGGGCGAGCAGTACTTC. This chain links TRBV7-2 with TRBJ2-7; D is tentatively TRBD1 or TRBD2 (5 bases each). V lost 1 base and J lost 6, with 10 bases in between. Germline V lookup: CDR1 SGHTA, CDR2 FQGNSA. The CDR3 contains 13 residues.

The chain is built from TRBV6-2 or TRBV6-3 and TRBJ2-1; D is possibly TRBD2 (6 bases). Germline-derived CDR1 and CDR2 are MNHEY and SVGEGT. V dropped 3 bases and J dropped 9 bases, with 9 bases sitting between them. The CDR3 is 12 amino acids. CDR3: CASSYFGSEQFF. Here the CDR3 DNA reads TGTGCCAGCAGTTATTTCGGGAGTGAGCAGTTCTTC.

This clonotype was seen many times. The gene calls are TRBV27 and TRBJ2-7, with 12 bases matching TRBD2. V shed 4 bases and J 6 bases; nucleotides not matched to a gene: 7. Germline CDR1 and CDR2: MNHEY and SMNVEV (reference sequence). The CDR3 spans 15 residues. CDR3 sequence: CASSSLAGGSIEQYF. CDR3 DNA sequence: TGTGCCAGCAGTTCCCTAGCGGGAGGGTCCATCGAGCAGTACTTC.

The V gene is TRBV3-1, the J gene TRBJ2-1, with D perhaps TRBD2 (6 bases). Trimming removed 0 bases at V and 5 bases at J, with 11 bases between. The germline V gene encodes CDR1 LGHDT and CDR2 YNNKEL (reference sequence). The CDR3 totals 15 residues. In DNA form, the CDR3 reads TGTGCCAGCAGCCAAGATCCCGGAGGGAACAATGAGCAGTTCTTC. Its protein is CASSQDPGGNNEQFF.

V gene TRBV11-2 combines with J gene TRBJ2-3; 9 bases match TRBD1. CDR3 length equals 14 residues. Trimming took 4 bases from V and 5 from J; bases not matched to a gene: 4. Germline values: CDR1 SGHAT, CDR2 FQNNGV. CDR3 in DNA: TGTGCCAGCAGCTATCGACAGGGGGGAGATACGCAGTATTTT. Protein product: CASSYRQGGDTQYF.

This clonotype was seen at least ten times. The chain employs TRBV28 and TRBJ2-2; 11 bases map to TRBD2. In germline, CDR1 is MDHEN, CDR2 SYDVKM. The CDR3 is 16 residues long. V lost 3 bases, J lost 4 bases, and 4 bases stayed unmatched. The CDR3: CASSFQLAGGTGELFF. The CDR3 nucleotides read TGTGCCAGCAGTTTTCAGCTAGCGGGAGGCACCGGGGAGCTGTTTTTT.

This clonotype was observed at least ten times. The J gene is TRBJ2-5, the V gene TRBV27; 14 nucleotides align to TRBD2. The germline V gene encodes CDR1 MNHEY and CDR2 SMNVEV (reference sequence). V gave up 1 base and J gave up 5 bases; unmatched junction bases: 6. The length of the CDR3 is 17 residues. The CDR3 loop is CASSLYSGTSGSETQYF. As DNA, the CDR3 is TGTGCCAGCAGTTTATACTCCGGGACTAGCGGGAGTGAGACCCAGTACTTC.

About this clonotype itself: Sequence at one end of the junction differs from germline and may be a read error. The chain recombines TRBV7-3 with TRBJ2-2, with TRBD2 matching 13 bases. Germline V CDR1 and CDR2: SGHTA, FQGTGA. The CDR3 has 16 residues. The CDR3 bases are TGTGCCAACAGCTCACTAGCGGGAGGGGGATCCGGGGAGCTGTTTTTT. Translation: CANSSLAGGGSGELFF.

This chain uses TRBV29-1 with TRBJ2-7; D uncertain. The CDR3 is 11 residues long. The V end lost 4 bases, the J end lost 1 base, and 5 bases lay between the germline ends. Germline V gene lookup returns CDR1 SQVTM and CDR2 ANQGSEA. The CDR3 here is CSVGYSYEQYF. The CDR3 coding sequence is TGCAGCGTTGGTTATTCCTACGAGCAGTACTTC.

On this clonotype: Sequence at one end of the junction differs from germline and may be a read error. The CDR3 DNA is TGTACCAGCAGCTTAAGCCTAGCCTATGAGCAGTTCTTC. This translates into CTSSLSLAYEQFF. The chain is built from TRBV7-9 and TRBJ2-1; D possibly corresponds to TRBD2 (5 bases). Germline lookup yields CDR1 SEHNR and CDR2 FQNEAQ (reference sequence). This CDR3 is 13 amino acids long.

The J gene is TRBJ1-6, the V gene TRBV7-3; TRBD1 might be the D (5 bases). V lost 3 bases and J lost 8, with 11 bases in between. This CDR3 has 14 residues. From germline, CDR1 is SGHTA and CDR2 FQGTGA. In nucleotides, the CDR3 is TGTGCCAGCAGCTTTGGGACCAAGGATTCACCCCTCCACTTT. This gives the protein CASSFGTKDSPLHF.

This clonotype was found many times. The V gene is TRBV29-1, the J gene TRBJ2-7; D uncertain. The V end was cut by 0 bases, the J end by 2 bases, with 14 bases between. Germline CDR1 SQVTM, CDR2 ANQGSEA. This CDR3 region has 15 residues. CDR3 in amino acids: CSVEDPRIGAYEQYF. CDR3 nucleotide sequence: TGCAGCGTTGAAGATCCCCGGATTGGGGCCTACGAGCAGTACTTC.

In its sample, this clonotype was seen many times. This sequence joins TRBV14 and TRBJ2-7, with 10 bases matching TRBD2. This CDR3 has 15 amino acids. Germline assignment: CDR1 SGHDN and CDR2 FVKESK. Trimming at V came to 4 bases and at J to 2 bases, leaving 5 bases not matched to a gene. CDR3 loop: CASSRGLAEAYEQYF. CDR3 nucleotides: TGTGCCAGCAGCCGCGGACTAGCGGAGGCCTACGAGCAGTACTTC.

This clonotype has a count of ten or more. The chain uses TRBV12-3 or TRBV12-4 and TRBJ2-5, with a possible D match to TRBD2 (7 bases). V shed 8 bases and J shed 7 bases, with 14 bases lying between them. The CDR3 has 12 amino acids. The CDR3 DNA sequence: TGTGCCAGCGGAAGGGGGGGGGCGACCCAGTACTTC. As protein: CASGRGGATQYF.

This clonotype was observed many times. V usage is TRBV7-2 and J usage is TRBJ2-1; D might be TRBD2 (6 bases). V lost 4 bases and J lost 5, with 12 bases in between. Germline V gives CDR1 SGHTA, CDR2 FQGNSA. The CDR3 is 14 amino acids. CDR3 coding DNA: TGTGCCAGCAGCTCAAGGGCGGGAAACAATGAGCAGTTCTTC. As protein: CASSSRAGNNEQFF.

Only a few counts were recorded for this clonotype. The J gene is TRBJ2-1, the V gene TRBV7-9; tentatively, D is TRBD1 (7 bases). V was pared by 1 base and J by 0 bases, with 19 bases between. In germline, CDR1 is SEHNR, CDR2 FQNEAQ (reference sequence). The CDR3 sequence is 19 residues long. CDR3 sequence reads: CASSLEGGLGGGSYNEQFF. The CDR3, as DNA: TGTGCCAGCAGCTTAGAAGGGGGCCTGGGGGGCGGCTCCTACAATGAGCAGTTCTTC.

The rearrangement joins TRBV6-5 to TRBJ1-2; 7 bases match TRBD1. Germline trimming cut 2 bases from V and 2 bases from J; bases unmatched to any gene: 8. This CDR3 region has 16 residues. CDR1 and CDR2 from the germline V gene are MNHEY and SVGAGI. In nucleotides, the CDR3 is TGTGCCAGCAGTTACGGGGCCCTACAGGGGAACTATGGCTACACCTTC. Amino acid sequence: CASSYGALQGNYGYTF.

This clonotype was observed at least ten times. The chain combines TRBV24-1 with TRBJ2-2; the D gene is possibly TRBD2 (6 bases). In germline, CDR1 is KGHDR, CDR2 SFDVKD. This CDR3 has 15 residues. Between the trimmed V and J ends, which lost 5 bases and 0 bases, there was a span of 9 bases. The CDR3 nucleotides read TGTGCCACCAGTGGGAGGGAAACGAACACCGGGGAGCTGTTTTTT. Residues: CATSGRETNTGELFF.